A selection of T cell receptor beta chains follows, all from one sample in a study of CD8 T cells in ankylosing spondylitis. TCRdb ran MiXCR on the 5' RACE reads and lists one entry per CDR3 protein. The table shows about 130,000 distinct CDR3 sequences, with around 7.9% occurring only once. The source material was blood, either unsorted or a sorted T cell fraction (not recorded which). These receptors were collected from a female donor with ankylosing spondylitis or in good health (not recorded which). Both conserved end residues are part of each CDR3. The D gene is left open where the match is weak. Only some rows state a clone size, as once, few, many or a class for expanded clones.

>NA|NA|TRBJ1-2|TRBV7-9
TGTGCCAGCAGCCCCGAGGGGTTCGGTTCTGGCTACACCTTC
CASSPEGFGSGYTF
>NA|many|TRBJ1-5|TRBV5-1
TGCGCCAGCAGCTCCACCGGGACTCCGGGTCAGCCCCAGCATTTT
CASSSTGTPGQPQHF
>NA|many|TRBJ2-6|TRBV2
TGTGCCAGCAGCGACCGTATGGTCTCTGGGGCCAACGTCCTGACTTTC
CASSDRMVSGANVLTF
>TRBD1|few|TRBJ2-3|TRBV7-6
TGTGCCAGCAGCCGGGGGACAGGCAAACTCACAGATACGCAGTATTTT
CASSRGTGKLTDTQYF
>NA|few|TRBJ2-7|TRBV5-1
TGCGCCAGCAGCTTGGGACGGTGGGGCTCCTACGAGCAGTACTTC
CASSLGRWGSYEQYF
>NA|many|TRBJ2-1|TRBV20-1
TGCAGTGCTCAGACTATCGCACAGGGCGATGAGCAGTTCTTC
CSAQTIAQGDEQFF
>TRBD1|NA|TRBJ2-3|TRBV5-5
TGTGCCAGCAGCTTGCCGACAGGGGTGAGCACAGATACGCAGTATTTT
CASSLPTGVSTDTQYF
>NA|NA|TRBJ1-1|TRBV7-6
TGTGCCAGCAGCTCCTCGTGGGGGCAGGGCGCGAACACTGAAGCTTTCTTT
CASSSSWGQGANTEAFF
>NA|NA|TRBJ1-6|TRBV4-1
TGCGCCAGCAGCCAAGATCGGGGGTGGAATTCACCCCTCCACTTT
CASSQDRGWNSPLHF
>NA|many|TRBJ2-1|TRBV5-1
TGCGCCAGCAGCTCGGACTACTACAATGAGCAGTTCTTC
CASSSDYYNEQFF
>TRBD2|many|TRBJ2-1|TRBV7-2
TGTGCCAGCAGCTGGACTAGCGGGGGCAACAATGAGCAGTTCTTC
CASSWTSGGNNEQFF
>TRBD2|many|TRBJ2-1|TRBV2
TGTGCCAGCAGTTATAGCGGGGCTGCCTACAATGAGCAGTTCTTC
CASSYSGAAYNEQFF
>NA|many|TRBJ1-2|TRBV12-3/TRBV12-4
TGTGCCAGCTCGCCCGGGGCGATCGGCTACACCTTC
CASSPGAIGYTF
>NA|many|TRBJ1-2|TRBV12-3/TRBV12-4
TGTGCCAGCAGTTTTAGCGGTCAGCAGAGGAGGAGGTATGGCTACACCTTC
CASSFSGQQRRRYGYTF
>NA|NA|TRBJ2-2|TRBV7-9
TGTGCCAGCAGCTTAGAGGGGGAGCTGTTTTTT
CASSLEGELFF
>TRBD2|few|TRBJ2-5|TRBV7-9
TGTGCCAGCAGCTCGGGACTAGCGGAACAAGAGACCCAGTACTTC
CASSSGLAEQETQYF
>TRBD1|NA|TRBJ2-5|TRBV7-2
TGTGCCAGCAGCTTAGATAGGACAGGCCAAGAGACCCAGTACTTC
CASSLDRTGQETQYF
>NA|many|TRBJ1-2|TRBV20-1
TGCAGTGCTAGACCTTTTCAGGGGACGGATGGCTACACCTTC
CSARPFQGTDGYTF
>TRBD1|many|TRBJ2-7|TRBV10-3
TGTGCCATCAGTCCCGGGACAGGGTCCTACGAGCAGTACTTC
CAISPGTGSYEQYF
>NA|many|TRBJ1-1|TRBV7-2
TGTGCCAGCAGCTTAAACCCGGGCAGGGTCGGGAACACTGAAGCTTTCTTT
CASSLNPGRVGNTEAFF
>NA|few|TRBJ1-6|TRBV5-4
TGTGCCAGCAGCCCTCGGGCAGGGGACAATTCACCCCTCCACTTT
CASSPRAGDNSPLHF
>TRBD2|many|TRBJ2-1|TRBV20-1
TGCAGTGCTAGACGTCTAGCGGGGCCTAATGAGCAGTTCTTC
CSARRLAGPNEQFF
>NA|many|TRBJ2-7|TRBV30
TGTGCCTGGAGTCGTGTGGGGGACGAGCAGTACTTC
CAWSRVGDEQYF
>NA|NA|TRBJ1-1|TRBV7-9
TGTGCCAGCAGCTTAGCGGTAGTGAACACTGAAGCTTTCTTT
CASSLAVVNTEAFF
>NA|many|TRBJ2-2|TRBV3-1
TGTGCCAGCAGCCCCTTTAGGGCGAACACCGGGGAGCTGTTTTTT
CASSPFRANTGELFF
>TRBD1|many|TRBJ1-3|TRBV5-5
TGTGCCAGCAGCTTGGCGGTGACAGGGATCAACACCATATATTTT
CASSLAVTGINTIYF
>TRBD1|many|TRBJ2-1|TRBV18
TGTGCCAGCTCACCACCGGGACAGGGGAATGAGCAGTTCTTC
CASSPPGQGNEQFF
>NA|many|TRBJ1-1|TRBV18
TGTGCCACCCAGAGAGGATACACTGAAGCTTTCTTT
CATQRGYTEAFF
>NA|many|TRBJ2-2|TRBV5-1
TGCGCCAGCAGCCCCTCCTGGCAGGGGAGGGTCGGGGAGCTGTTTTTT
CASSPSWQGRVGELFF
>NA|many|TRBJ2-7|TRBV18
TGTGCCAGCTCACCACAGCCGAGGAGCTCCTACGAGCAGTACTTC
CASSPQPRSSYEQYF
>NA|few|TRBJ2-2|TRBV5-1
TGCGCCAGCAGCTTGAGAACAACGAACACCGGGGAGCTGTTTTTT
CASSLRTTNTGELFF
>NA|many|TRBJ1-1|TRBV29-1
TGCAGCGCCCAATTGGCGGGGTTGGGCACTGAAGCTTTCTTT
CSAQLAGLGTEAFF
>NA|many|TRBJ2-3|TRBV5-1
TGCGCCAGCAGCCCACGGACAGCATTCCCAGATACGCAGTATTTT
CASSPRTAFPDTQYF
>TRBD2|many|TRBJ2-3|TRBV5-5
TGTGCCAGCAGCCTTGGACTAGCGGGGGCTAGCACAGATACGCAGTATTTT
CASSLGLAGASTDTQYF
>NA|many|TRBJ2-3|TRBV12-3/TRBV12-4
TGTGCCAGCAAAACAGGGACAGATACGCAGTATTTT
CASKTGTDTQYF
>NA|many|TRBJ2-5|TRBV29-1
TGCAGCGCCGCCAGAGGCGTCGAGACCCAGTACTTC
CSAARGVETQYF
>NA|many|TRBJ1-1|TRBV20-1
TGCAGTGCTAGGCGTACCCCGAACACTGAAGCTTTCTTT
CSARRTPNTEAFF
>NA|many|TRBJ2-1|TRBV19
TGTGCCAGTAACACCGCGAACTCCTACAATGAGCAGTTCTTC
CASNTANSYNEQFF
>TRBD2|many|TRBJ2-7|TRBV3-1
TGTGCCAGCAGCCCATTGCGGGGGGGCCTTAACGAGCAGTACTTC
CASSPLRGGLNEQYF
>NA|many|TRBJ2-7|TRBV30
TGTGCCTGGAGTTTCCTTCGGGGAACCTACGAGCAGTACTTC
CAWSFLRGTYEQYF
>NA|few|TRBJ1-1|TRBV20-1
TGCAGTGCTACAATACAGGGAGTGAGGACTGAAGCTTTCTTT
CSATIQGVRTEAFF
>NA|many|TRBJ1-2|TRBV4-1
TGCGCCAGCAGCCAAGATATCACGCCAGGCGGTGGCTACACCTTC
CASSQDITPGGGYTF
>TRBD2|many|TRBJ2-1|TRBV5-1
TGCGCCAGCAGCTTGGCCGTTCTAGCGGGGGGTATATACAATGAGCAGTTCTTC
CASSLAVLAGGIYNEQFF
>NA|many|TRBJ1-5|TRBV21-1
TGTGCCAGCAGCACTCGGACAACCCATGACAATCAGCCCCAGCATTTT
CASSTRTTHDNQPQHF
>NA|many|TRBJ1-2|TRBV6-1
TGTGCCAGCAGCATTACGCAGGGAAACTATGGCTACACCTTC
CASSITQGNYGYTF
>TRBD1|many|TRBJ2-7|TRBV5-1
TGCGCCAGCAGCCCGCGACAGGGCTACGAGCAGTACTTC
CASSPRQGYEQYF
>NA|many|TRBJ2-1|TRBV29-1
TGCAGCGTTCTAGGGGGGCGGAACAATGAGCAGTTCTTC
CSVLGGRNNEQFF
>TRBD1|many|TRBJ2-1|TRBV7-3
TGTGCCAGCAGGGGACACCTGGGACAGAGCTCCTACAATGAGCAGTTCTTC
CASRGHLGQSSYNEQFF
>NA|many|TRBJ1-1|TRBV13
TGTGCCAGCAGCTTACAAAACAGCTTCAAAGTGATTGCTTTCTTT
CASSLQNSFKVIAFF
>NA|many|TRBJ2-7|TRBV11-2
TGTGCCAGCAGCTTAGAAGGTCAGGGCATCTCCTACGAGCAGTACTTC
CASSLEGQGISYEQYF
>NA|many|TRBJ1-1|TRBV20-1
TGCAGTGCTAGAGGAGGCCATGAGAACACTGAAGCTTTCTTT
CSARGGHENTEAFF
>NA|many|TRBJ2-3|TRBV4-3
TGCGCCAGCAGCCAAGGCGCACTAGAATCGGGCACAGATACGCAGTATTTT
CASSQGALESGTDTQYF
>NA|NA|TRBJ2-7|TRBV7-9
TGTGCCAGCAGCCGTGGGGGTGGCGAGCAGTACTTC
CASSRGGGEQYF
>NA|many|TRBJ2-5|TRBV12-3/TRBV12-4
TGTGCCAGCAGTTTAGGTGGGAACCAAGAGACCCAGTACTTC
CASSLGGNQETQYF
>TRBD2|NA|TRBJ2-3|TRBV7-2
TGTGCCAGCAGCTTAAGGCGGGGGGCTGGAGATACGCAGTATTTT
CASSLRRGAGDTQYF